Listed below are T cell receptor beta chains from one sample, sequenced in a study of T cell clones after liver transplantation. The table came from immunoSEQ multiplex PCR; TCRdb's copy has only in-frame clones and leaves some out. The sample yields about 74,000 clones, about 80% seen once. The sequences come from CD4+ T cells from blood, collected before liver transplant. The receptor source for this set is a human donor who received a liver transplant. CDR3s include the opening cysteine and the closing phenylalanine or tryptophan. A D gene is named only where the DNA matches it firmly. Clone size is stated in some rows and not others, as once, few, many or a class when expanded.

CDR3nt: TGCAGCGCCCGAGTACGGACTGAAGCTTTCTTT; CDR3aa: CSARVRTEAFF; d_gene: -; v_gene: TRBV29-1; abundance: -; j_gene: TRBJ1-1
CDR3nt: TGTGCCAGCAGTGAAGATGGGAGGGGAGAGACCCAGTACTTC; CDR3aa: CASSEDGRGETQYF; d_gene: TRBD2; v_gene: TRBV2; abundance: -; j_gene: TRBJ2-5
CDR3nt: TGTGCCAGCAGTCCGTACAGGGGGGGCAATCAGCCCCAGCATTTT; CDR3aa: CASSPYRGGNQPQHF; d_gene: TRBD1; v_gene: TRBV28; abundance: -; j_gene: TRBJ1-5
CDR3nt: TGTGCCAGCAGCCGGACTAGCGGGAGGGAGATCGGGGAGCTGTTTTTT; CDR3aa: CASSRTSGREIGELFF; d_gene: TRBD2; v_gene: TRBV5-5; abundance: once; j_gene: TRBJ2-2
CDR3nt: TGCAGCGTTTACGGGACCAGTTACGAGCAGTACTTC; CDR3aa: CSVYGTSYEQYF; d_gene: -; v_gene: TRBV29-1; abundance: -; j_gene: TRBJ2-7
CDR3nt: TGTGCCAGCCATTGGACTAGCGGGATTGGCGAGCAGTACTTC; CDR3aa: CASHWTSGIGEQYF; d_gene: TRBD2; v_gene: TRBV6-1; abundance: few; j_gene: TRBJ2-7
CDR3nt: TGTGCCAGCATGGGACAGCCATCGAACACTGAAGCTTTCTTT; CDR3aa: CASMGQPSNTEAFF; d_gene: TRBD1; v_gene: TRBV5-5; abundance: -; j_gene: TRBJ1-1
CDR3nt: TGTGCCAGCAGCTTAGTTCTAGATACGCAGTATTTT; CDR3aa: CASSLVLDTQYF; d_gene: -; v_gene: TRBV11-2; abundance: -; j_gene: TRBJ2-3
CDR3nt: TGTGCCAGCAATTCACAGGGGGTTGAGCAGTTCTTC; CDR3aa: CASNSQGVEQFF; d_gene: TRBD1; v_gene: TRBV27; abundance: -; j_gene: TRBJ2-1
CDR3nt: TGTGCCAGCAGCGTAGAGGGGAAGGGAGAGACCCAGTACTTC; CDR3aa: CASSVEGKGETQYF; d_gene: -; v_gene: TRBV9; abundance: -; j_gene: TRBJ2-5
CDR3nt: TGTGCCAGCAGCCCCACCAGGGCTGCAAGCTCCTACAATGAGCAGTTCTTC; CDR3aa: CASSPTRAASSYNEQFF; d_gene: -; v_gene: TRBV7-3; abundance: -; j_gene: TRBJ2-1